This T cell receptor beta chain came from a study of glioma-infiltrating T cells after dendritic cell vaccination. The PCR used 60 V beta and 13 J beta primers. Repertoires were generated with immunoSEQ multiplex PCR, while TCRdb's copy carries only in-frame clones and drops some. The sample holds approximately 85,000 clones, 85% seen once. This CDR3 contains 12 residues. Trimming stripped 4 bases from V and 7 bases from J, with 10 bases between. Germline loops: CDR1 SGHTA, CDR2 FQGNSA. Time point meaning: after dendritic cell vaccination, including at tumor progression/relapse. Fresh-frozen tumor tissue and more than two years of survival data were available for all.

The sequence was collected from a human donor with glioblastoma. The chain joins TRBV7-2 to TRBJ2-5; no clear D gene. This specimen consisted of blood, obtained after dendritic cell vaccination. CDR3 amino acids: CASSSTTVTQYF. CDR3 DNA: TGTGCCAGCAGCTCCACCACAGTGACCCAGTACTTC. The variable domain in full, completed from reference TRBV7-2 and TRBJ2-5, reads GAGVSQSPSNKVTEKGKDVELRCDPISGHTALYWYRQSLGQGLEFLIYFQGNSAPDKSGLPSDRFSAERTGGSVSTLTIQRTQQEDSAVYLCASSSTTVTQYFGPGTRLLVL.